This TCR beta chain was recovered during a study of healthy donors' naive CD4 and CD8 T cells (dated by TCRdb to between 2015 and 2016). Background on the whole study: Donors were chosen to span three age groups (20-25, 40-50 and 60-70 years, five or six each), with mean age roughly 46 and half female. Donors were HLA-typed by sequencing at HLA-A, -B, -C, -DRB1, -DQB1 and -DPB1 using the SBTexcellerator protocol, an ABI3130xl analyzer and SBTengine software. The study sequenced rearranged TCR alpha and beta chains from naive CD4+ and CD8+ T cells to test how TCR variation relates to lineage commitment. Peripheral blood mononuclear cells were collected from 15 to 20 healthy, unrelated individuals. For TCR alpha, a new primer set was designed to cover all functional IMGT alpha gene variants, and all other steps followed the beta-chain workflow.

TCRdb records 454 GS FLX Titanium as the sequencer. A previously published linear amplification protocol was used to build TCR libraries from about 500 ng of total RNA. The Roche/454 Genome Sequencer with Titanium chemistry was used for sequencing. Regarding the original processing steps: From 4 or 5 of the healthy donors, around 80,000 rearranged TCR alpha transcripts were sequenced. Duplicate transcripts were dropped, and unique TCR clonotypes were identified by the CDR3 junction according to IMGT nomenclature. Using logistic regression in R 2.13.0, the researchers modeled CD4 versus CD8 status as a function of V and J genes, with an adjustment for donor effects and a Bonferroni correction for multiple testing. TCRdb redid the processing of the public reads, applying fastp at Q25 and MiXCR, and retained in-frame beta chains. Duplicate CDR3 protein sequences are folded into a single record with the most common DNA and genes. V and J calls and clone size were set by TCRdb, not the authors. This sample gives approximately 180,000 distinct CDR3 sequences in total; around 74% of them show up just once. The ten largest clonotypes hold roughly 2.4% of the sample.

Cells with a CD4+CD8-CD45RO-CD45RA+ profile were isolated by FACS and defined as naive CD4+ T cells, and those with a CD8+CD4-CD45RA+CD27bright profile were defined as naive CD8+ T cells. Antibodies against CD4 (RPA-T4), CD8 (SK1), CD27 (O323), CD45RA (HI100) and CD45RO (UCHL1) were used for sorting. Notes on this clonotype: It has no known antigen specificity. No base quality information exists; no much larger clone differs at one position.

The paper's findings and limits, for the study overall: Bias between naive CD4+ and CD8+ cells was reportedly observed for most V and J gene segments, consistently across donors and independently of HLA genotype. Taken together, V genes, J genes and CDR3 charge appeared to account for 10% to 15% of the variance in CD4/CD8 propensity, acting in a largely additive way. Because the alpha and beta chains were sequenced in bulk, pairing them was not possible, and so effects of the combined chains went unevaluated. In both chains, CD4+ lineage was associated with a positively charged CDR3, and CD8+ lineage was associated with a negatively charged CDR3. Possible repertoire bias from homeostatic proliferation of naive T cells was not directly addressed.

From the germline V gene (reference sequence), CDR1 is LNHNV and CDR2 is YYDKDF. The CDR3, cysteine through phenylalanine, is 15 amino acids long. The kept DNA is CDR3 alone, 45 bases in frame from the first base. V is pared back by 3 bases and J by 3 bases, with 12 bases lying between the germline termini. The sequencing input was naive CD4+ and CD8+ T cells sorted from blood, pooled from several donors. Taken with the paper, the label for cell subset or site translates to: FACS-sorted naive CD4+ (CD45RO-CD45RA+) and naive CD8+ (CD45RA+CD27bright) T cells. The clonotype originates from a pool of human donors in good health; the sample pools cells from several healthy donors. The chain is encoded by TRBV15 joined to TRBJ1-3; the best D guess is TRBD1, with 6 bases matching. The DNA reads as follows: TGTGCCACCAGCAGGGCCAAGACAGGTGGAAACACCATATATTTT. Its product reads: CATSRAKTGGNTIYF. Reference TRBV15 and TRBJ1-3 genes cover what lies past the CDR3, so the full variable domain is DAMVIQNPRYQVTQFGKPVTLSCSQTLNHNVMYWYQQKSSQAPKLLFHYYDKDFNNEADTPDNFQSRRPNTSFCFLDIRSPGLGDTAMYLCATSRAKTGGNTIYFGEGSWLTVV.